This TCR beta chain is drawn from a study of PD-1 blockade in classical Hodgkin lymphoma. Produced via immunoSEQ multiplex PCR; TCRdb's table is partial and in-frame only. This table has more than 25,000 clones, approximately 85% appearing once. The CDR3 covers 15 residues. Trimming shortened V by 5 bases and J by 8 bases, and 21 bases separated the two germline ends. Germline lookup yields CDR1 SEHNR and CDR2 FQNEAQ (reference sequence). Time point: cycle 4 day 1 (C4D1), after five to seven weeks of nivolumab. In every patient, relapse followed autologous stem cell transplantation, while exposure to brentuximab vedotin differed. Thawed PBMCs were the source of CD4+ T cells, purified by magnetic negative selection.

Specimen: CD4+ T cells from blood, collected before the fourth cycle of nivolumab. V and J are TRBV7-9 and TRBJ1-1; D unclear. This receptor was obtained from a human donor with classical Hodgkin lymphoma. CDR3 sequence (DNA): TGTGCCAGCAGCCCGGGATTGGTACCGAAGCCAGAAGCTTTCTTT. It encodes CASSPGLVPKPEAFF.